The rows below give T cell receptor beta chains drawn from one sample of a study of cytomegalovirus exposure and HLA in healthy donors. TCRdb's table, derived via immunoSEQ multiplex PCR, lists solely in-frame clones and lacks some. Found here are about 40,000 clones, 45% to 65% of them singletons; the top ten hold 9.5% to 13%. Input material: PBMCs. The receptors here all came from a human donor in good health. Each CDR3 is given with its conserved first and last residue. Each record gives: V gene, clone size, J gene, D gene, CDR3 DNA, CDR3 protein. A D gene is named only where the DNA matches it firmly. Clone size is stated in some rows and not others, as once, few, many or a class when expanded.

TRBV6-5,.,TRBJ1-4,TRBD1,TGTGCCAGCAGACCCGGACAGGGGGGCAATGAAAAACTGTTTTTT,CASRPGQGGNEKLFF
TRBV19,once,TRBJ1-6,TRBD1,TGTGCCAGTAGGGCGGGACAGGGAAATTCACCCCTCCACTTT,CASRAGQGNSPLHF
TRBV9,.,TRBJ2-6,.,TGTGCCAGCAGCGTAGCAGGAGGGGCCAACGTCCTGACTTTC,CASSVAGGANVLTF
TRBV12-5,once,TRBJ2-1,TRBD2,TGTGCTAGTGGTTTGTTAGGACTAGCGGGGGGGCCTCGTTACAATGAGCAGTTCTTC,CASGLLGLAGGPRYNEQFF
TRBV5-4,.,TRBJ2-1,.,TGTGCCAGCAGCGGCGGGGACAATGAGCAGTTCTTC,CASSGGDNEQFF
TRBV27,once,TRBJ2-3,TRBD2,TGTGCCAGCAGTCAGAGACTAGCGGGACGCACAGATACGCAGTATTTT,CASSQRLAGRTDTQYF
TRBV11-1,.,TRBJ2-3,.,TGTGCCAGCAGCTTCGGCACAGATACGCAGTATTTT,CASSFGTDTQYF
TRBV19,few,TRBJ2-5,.,TGTGCCAGTAGTATCCCATCGAGGAGGGGGCTGGAAGAGACCCAGTACTTC,CASSIPSRRGLEETQYF
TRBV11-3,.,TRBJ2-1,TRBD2,TGTGCCAGCAGCCCGCCCCCCCGGACTAGCGGGGACTTAGGCTACAATGAGCAGTTCTTC,CASSPPPRTSGDLGYNEQFF
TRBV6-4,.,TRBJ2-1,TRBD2,TGTGCCAGCAGTGACTCGAGTAGCGGGAGTATCGATGAGCAGTTCTTC,CASSDSSSGSIDEQFF
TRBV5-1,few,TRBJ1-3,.,TGCGCCAGCAGCTTGAGCAACTCTGGAAACACCATATATTTT,CASSLSNSGNTIYF
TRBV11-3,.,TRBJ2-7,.,TGTGCCAGCAGCCCAGGCGGGGGCCAGGGGCAATACGAGCAGTACTTC,CASSPGGGQGQYEQYF
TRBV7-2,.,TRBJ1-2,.,TGTGCCAGCAGCTTAGCGACAGGCCGTAACTACATAGGCTACACCTTC,CASSLATGRNYIGYTF
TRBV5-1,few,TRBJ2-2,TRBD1,TGCGCCAGCAGCTTTTATCGGACAGGGGGCACCGGGGAGCTGTTTTTT,CASSFYRTGGTGELFF
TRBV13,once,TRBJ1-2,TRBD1,TGTGCCAGCAGCTTAGGGAGGGGGACAGGGGTGAGCGGCTACACCTTC,CASSLGRGTGVSGYTF
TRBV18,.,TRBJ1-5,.,TGTGCCAGCTCACAAGGGCTTCGGGAACAGCCCCAGCATTTT,CASSQGLREQPQHF
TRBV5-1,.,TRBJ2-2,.,TGCGCCAGCAGCTTGGAATCTACTACCGGGGAGCTGTTTTTT,CASSLESTTGELFF
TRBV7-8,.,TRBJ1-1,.,TGTGCCAGCAGGTCCCGGTCCTCGGCGGACACTGAAGCTTTCTTT,CASRSRSSADTEAFF
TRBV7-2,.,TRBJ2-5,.,TGTGCCAGCAGCTTAAGAGGCGAGACCCAGTACTTC,CASSLRGETQYF